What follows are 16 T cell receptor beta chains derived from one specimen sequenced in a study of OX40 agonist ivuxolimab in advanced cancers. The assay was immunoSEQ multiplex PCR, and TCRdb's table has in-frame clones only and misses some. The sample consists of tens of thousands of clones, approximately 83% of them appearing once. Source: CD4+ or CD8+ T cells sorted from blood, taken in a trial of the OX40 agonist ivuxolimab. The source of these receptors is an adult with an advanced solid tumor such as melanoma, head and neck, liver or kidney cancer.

CDR3 residues: CSIGSGEGYEQYF. The CDR3 region has the DNA TGCAGCATTGGATCCGGGGAGGGATACGAGCAGTACTTC. The genes are TRBV29-1 and TRBJ2-7, with 7 bases matching TRBD2. With 8 bases clipped from V and 4 bases from J, the junction kept 11 bases outside the gene matches. CDR1 and CDR2 (germline): SQVTM, ANQGSEA. The CDR3 runs to 13 residues.

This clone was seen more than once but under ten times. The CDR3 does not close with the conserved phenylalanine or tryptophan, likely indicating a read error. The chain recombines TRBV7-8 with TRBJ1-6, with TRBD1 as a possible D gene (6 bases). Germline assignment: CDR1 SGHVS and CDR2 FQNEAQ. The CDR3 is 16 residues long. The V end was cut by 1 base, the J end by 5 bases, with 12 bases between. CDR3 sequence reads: CASSLEGGRDNSPLHL. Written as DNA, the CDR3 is TGTGCCAGCAGCTTAGAAGGGGGACGCGATAATTCACCCCTCCACCTT.

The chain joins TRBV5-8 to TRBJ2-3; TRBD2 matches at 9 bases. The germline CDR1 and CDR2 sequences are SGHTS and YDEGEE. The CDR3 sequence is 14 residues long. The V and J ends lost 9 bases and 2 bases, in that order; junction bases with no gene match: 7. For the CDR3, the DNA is TGTGCCACCTACGGACTAGCGTTCACAGATACGCAGTATTTT. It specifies CATYGLAFTDTQYF.

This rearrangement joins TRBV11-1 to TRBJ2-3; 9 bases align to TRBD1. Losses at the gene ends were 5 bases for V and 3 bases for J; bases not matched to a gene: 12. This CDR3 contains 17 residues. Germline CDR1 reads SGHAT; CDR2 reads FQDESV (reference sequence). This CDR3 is CASSPLFGQGRTDTQYF. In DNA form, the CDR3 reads TGTGCCAGCAGCCCCCTTTTCGGACAGGGGAGGACAGATACGCAGTATTTT. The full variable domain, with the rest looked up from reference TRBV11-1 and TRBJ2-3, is EAEVAQSPRYKITEKSQAVAFWCDPISGHATLYWYRQILGQGPELLVQFQDESVVDDSQLPKDRFSAERLKGVDSTLKIQPAELGDSAMYLCASSPLFGQGRTDTQYFGPGTRLTVL.

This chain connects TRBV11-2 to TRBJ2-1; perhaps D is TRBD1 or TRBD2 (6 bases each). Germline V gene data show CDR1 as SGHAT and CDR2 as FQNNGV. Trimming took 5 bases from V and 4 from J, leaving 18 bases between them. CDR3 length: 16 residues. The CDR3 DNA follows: TGTGCCAGCAGCCCCCTGCTGGGGGGCCTGTACAATGAGCAGTTCTTC. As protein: CASSPLLGGLYNEQFF.

The CDR3 protein is CASSPTPGSTYEQYF. CDR3 DNA: TGTGCCAGCAGCCCAACCCCAGGCAGTACCTACGAGCAGTACTTC. The gene calls are TRBV6-4 and TRBJ2-7; D call uncertain. V lost 6 bases to trimming and J lost 2 bases, with 17 bases between them. The CDR3 runs to 15 residues. Germline CDR1 MRHNA, CDR2 SNTAGT.

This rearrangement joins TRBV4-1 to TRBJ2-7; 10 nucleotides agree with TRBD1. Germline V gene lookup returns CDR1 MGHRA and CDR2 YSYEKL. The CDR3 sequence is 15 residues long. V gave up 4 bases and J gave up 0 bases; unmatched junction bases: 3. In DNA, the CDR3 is TGCGCCAGCAGCCTTCGGGACAGGGGCTCCTACGAGCAGTACTTC. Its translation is CASSLRDRGSYEQYF.

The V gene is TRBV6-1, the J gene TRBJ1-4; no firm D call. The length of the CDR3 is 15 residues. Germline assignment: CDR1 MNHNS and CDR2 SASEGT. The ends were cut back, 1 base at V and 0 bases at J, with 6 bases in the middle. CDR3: CASSEGESTNEKLFF. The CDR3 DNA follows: TGTGCCAGCAGTGAAGGCGAGTCAACTAATGAAAAACTGTTTTTT.

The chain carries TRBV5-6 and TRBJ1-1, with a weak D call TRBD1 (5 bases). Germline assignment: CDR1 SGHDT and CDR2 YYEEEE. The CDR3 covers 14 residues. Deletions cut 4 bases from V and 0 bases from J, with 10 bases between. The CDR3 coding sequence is TGTGCCAGCAGCCCGGGACGAGTGAACACTGAAGCTTTCTTT. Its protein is CASSPGRVNTEAFF. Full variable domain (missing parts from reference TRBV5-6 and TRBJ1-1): DAGVTQSPTHLIKTRGQQVTLRCSPKSGHDTVSWYQQALGQGPQFIFQYYEEEERQRGNFPDRFSGHQFPNYSSELNVNALLLGDSALYLCASSPGRVNTEAFFGQGTRLTVV.

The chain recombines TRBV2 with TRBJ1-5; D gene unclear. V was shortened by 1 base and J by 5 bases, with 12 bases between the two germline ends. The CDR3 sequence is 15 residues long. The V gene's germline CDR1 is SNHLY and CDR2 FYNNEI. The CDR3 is CASSEGQEIYQPQHF. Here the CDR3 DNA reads TGTGCCAGCAGTGAAGGACAAGAGATTTATCAGCCCCAGCATTTT.

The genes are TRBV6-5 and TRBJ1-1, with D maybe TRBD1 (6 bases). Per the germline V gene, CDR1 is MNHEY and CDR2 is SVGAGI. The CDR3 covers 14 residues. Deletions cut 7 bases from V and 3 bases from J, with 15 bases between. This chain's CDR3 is CASTGGGEDTEAFF. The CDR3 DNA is TGTGCCAGCACCGGAGGGGGTGAGGACACTGAAGCTTTCTTT.

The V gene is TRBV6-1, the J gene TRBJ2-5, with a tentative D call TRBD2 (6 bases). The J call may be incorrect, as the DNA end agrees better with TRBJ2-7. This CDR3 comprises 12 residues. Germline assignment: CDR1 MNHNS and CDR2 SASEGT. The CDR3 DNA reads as TGTGCCAGCGGGGACTTCACCTACGAGCAGTACTTC. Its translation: CASGDFTYEQYF.

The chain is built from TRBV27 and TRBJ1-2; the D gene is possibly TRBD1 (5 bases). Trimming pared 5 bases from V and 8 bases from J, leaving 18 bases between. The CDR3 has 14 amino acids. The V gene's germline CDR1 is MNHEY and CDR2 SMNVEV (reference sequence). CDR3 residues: CASSPQVGGSGYTF. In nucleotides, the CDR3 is TGTGCCAGCAGTCCCCAGGTGGGGGGTTCCGGCTACACCTTC.

As DNA, the CDR3 is TGTGCCAGCAGCCCACGGACGGCCGGGACGCTTAAAAGCACAGATACGCAGTATTTT. Translated: CASSPRTAGTLKSTDTQYF. The chain combines TRBV7-6 with TRBJ2-3; D may be TRBD1 or TRBD2 (5 bases each). The length of the CDR3 is 19 residues. Between the trimmed V and J ends, which lost 5 bases and 0 bases, there was a span of 24 bases. Per the germline V gene, CDR1 is SGHVS and CDR2 is FNYEAQ.

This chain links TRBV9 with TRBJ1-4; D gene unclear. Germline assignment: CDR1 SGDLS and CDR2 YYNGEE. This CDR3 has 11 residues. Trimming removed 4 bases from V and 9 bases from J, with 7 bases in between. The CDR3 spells CASSPHQKLFF. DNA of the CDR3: TGTGCCAGCAGCCCCCACCAAAAACTGTTTTTT.

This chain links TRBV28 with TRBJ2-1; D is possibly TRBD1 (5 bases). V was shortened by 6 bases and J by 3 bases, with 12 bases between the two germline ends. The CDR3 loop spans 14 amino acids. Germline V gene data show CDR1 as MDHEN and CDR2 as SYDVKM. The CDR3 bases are TGTGCCAGCAGCCCACCGGACAACTACAATGAGCAGTTCTTC. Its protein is CASSPPDNYNEQFF.